This T cell receptor beta chain was obtained from a study of vaccination and CD4 T cells after COVID-19. Study background: Treatment of control cultures consisted of a CEFX pool, an HIV-1 Nef pool, or no peptide.

Treatment meaning: roughly 10-day PBMC culture with coronavirus spike peptide pools or control peptides (ViraFEST assay). Fresh IL-2 medium replaced half the culture medium on days 3 and 7. This clonotype turned up a few times. The antigen is unknown. Cultured CD4+ T-cell DNA underwent Oncomine TCR Beta short-read sequencing. Each CDR3 protein gets one entry after TCRdb re-called the PCR reads with MiXCR. The data contain a few thousand distinct CDR3 sequences, 40% to 50% of them singletons. This specimen consisted of CD4+ T cells from blood, cultured in vitro, obtained after SARS-CoV-2 vaccination. The source of this sequence is a human donor who had recovered from COVID-19.

In nucleotides, the CDR3 is TGTGCCAGCAGAACCTCAGCGGGAGGGCCCAATGAGCAGTTCTTC. Its translation: CASRTSAGGPNEQFF. The V call is TRBV7-9, the J call TRBJ2-1; 10 bases fit TRBD2. V trimming: 6 bases; J trimming: 6 bases; junction bases outside the gene matches: 8. This CDR3 has 15 amino acids. The germline CDR1 and CDR2 sequences are SEHNR and FQNEAQ (reference sequence).